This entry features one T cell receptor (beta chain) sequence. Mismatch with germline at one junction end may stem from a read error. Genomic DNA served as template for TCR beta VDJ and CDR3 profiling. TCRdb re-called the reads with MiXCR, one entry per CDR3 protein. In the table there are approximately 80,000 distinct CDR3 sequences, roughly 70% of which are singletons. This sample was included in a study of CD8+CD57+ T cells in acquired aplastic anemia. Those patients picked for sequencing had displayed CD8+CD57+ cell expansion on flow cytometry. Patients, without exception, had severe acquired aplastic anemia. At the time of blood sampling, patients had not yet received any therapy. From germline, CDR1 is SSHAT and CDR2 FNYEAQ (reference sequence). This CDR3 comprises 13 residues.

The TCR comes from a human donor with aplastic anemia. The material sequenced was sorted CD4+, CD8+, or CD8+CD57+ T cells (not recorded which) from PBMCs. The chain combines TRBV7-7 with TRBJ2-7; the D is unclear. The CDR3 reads CASSLAVSYEQYF. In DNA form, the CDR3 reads TGTGCTAGCAGCTTAGCTGTCTCCTACGAGCAGTACTTC.